This TCR beta chain was sequenced for a study of cytomegalovirus exposure and HLA in healthy donors. PCR amplification relied on 60 Vbeta primers (plus 13 Jbeta primers). Method: immunoSEQ multiplex PCR; TCRdb's copy keeps in-frame clones and lacks some. The repertoire has around 230,000 clones, approximately 81% of them found once; the top ten carry 0.2% to 0.3%. As regards this clone: Its antigen is currently unknown.

Whole-study findings and limits: HLA alleles showed associations with some 15,000 TCR beta sequences in a later analysis, at a 0.05 false discovery rate. According to the study, roughly 160 TCR beta chains were cytomegalovirus-associated. Among donors in an Asian-associated ancestry cluster, a later analysis reportedly found fewer N-insertions than the roughly 700-donor mean. Exclusion as indistinguishable affected some V segments, including TRBV6-2 and TRBV6-3.

The V gene's germline CDR1 is SGHRS and CDR2 YFSETQ. The V segment lost 2 bases and the J segment 5 bases; nucleotides outside the gene matches: 5. The CDR3 runs 14 residues. Sequencing used PBMCs. The V gene is TRBV5-1, the J gene TRBJ2-3; 7 bases are shared with TRBD1. The TCR comes from a girl aged 2-10 years in good health and CMV-seronegative. CDR3 protein: CASSFGQERDTQYF. CDR3 nucleotides: TGCGCCAGCAGCTTCGGACAGGAGCGAGATACGCAGTATTTT.